The 25 T cell receptor beta chains listed next were all sequenced from one sample in a study of neoadjuvant anti-PD-1 for oral cavity cancer. Time point of the sample: after neoadjuvant nivolumab, at surgical resection. Assay used: immunoSEQ multiplex PCR; TCRdb lists only in-frame clones, some missing. The sample lists more than 11,000 clones, over 60% occurring once. The sample was PBMCs, taken after nivolumab (anti-PD-1) treatment. These receptors all stem from a person aged 35-79 years with oral cavity squamous cell carcinoma.

The gene calls are TRBV27 and TRBJ2-1; D not certain. V was clipped by 0 bases and J by 6 bases, with 6 bases between them. There are 13 residues in the CDR3. Germline CDR1 and CDR2: MNHEY and SMNVEV (reference sequence). DNA of the CDR3: TGTGCCAGCAGTTTATCCAGGCTCAATGAGCAGTTCTTC. Translating gives CASSLSRLNEQFF.

The chain is built from TRBV11-2 and TRBJ2-2; maybe TRBD1 (7 bases). Deletions cut 2 bases from V and 5 bases from J, with 12 bases between. The germline CDR1 and CDR2 sequences are SGHAT and FQNNGV. This CDR3 region has 15 residues. The CDR3 DNA reads as TGTGCCAGCAGCTTATTACAGGGGAGGACCGGGGAGCTGTTTTTT. This gives the protein CASSLLQGRTGELFF. Full variable domain (rest looked up from reference TRBV11-2 and TRBJ2-2): EAGVAQSPRYKIIEKRQSVAFWCNPISGHATLYWYQQILGQGPKLLIQFQNNGVVDDSQLPKDRFSAERLKGVDSTLKIQPAKLEDSAVYLCASSLLQGRTGELFFGEGSRLTVL.

The CDR3 nucleotides read TGCGCCAGCAGCTTAACGGGACAGCGGTTGGAGACCCAGTACTTC. The encoded protein is CASSLTGQRLETQYF. This chain connects TRBV5-1 to TRBJ2-5; TRBD1 aligns across 7 bases. CDR1 is SGHRS, CDR2 YFSETQ, per germline. V shed 2 bases, J shed 5 bases, and the junction held 9 bases outside the gene matches. This CDR3 region has 15 residues.

In nucleotides, the CDR3 is TGTGCCAACGGGTCACTGGGCGATAGGGCAGCTTTCTTT. Its protein product is CANGSLGDRAAFF. The V gene is TRBV21-1, the J gene TRBJ1-1. TRBV21-1 is assigned pseudogene status. The CDR3 totals 13 residues.

The chain uses TRBV2 and TRBJ2-7; the D gene is possibly TRBD2 (6 bases). V lost 4 bases and J 1 base, leaving 11 bases between the germline ends. Germline CDR1 is SNHLY and CDR2 is FYNNEI. CDR3 length: 14 residues. The CDR3 sequence: CASSARGYSYEQYF. The CDR3 DNA sequence: TGTGCCAGCAGTGCCCGGGGGTATTCCTACGAGCAGTACTTC.

This rearrangement joins TRBV6-1 to TRBJ2-1; the D is unclear. Trimming pared 2 bases from V and 2 bases from J, leaving 16 bases between. Germline loops: CDR1 MNHNS, CDR2 SASEGT. The CDR3 extends over 17 amino acids. The CDR3 reads CASSEYRSIRPYNEQFF. The DNA for the CDR3 is TGTGCCAGCAGTGAATATCGGTCAATTAGACCCTACAATGAGCAGTTCTTC.

In DNA form, the CDR3 reads TGTGCTAGTGGGACTGACGGCTATGGCTACACCTTC. The encoded protein is CASGTDGYGYTF. This chain links TRBV12-5 with TRBJ1-2; D not certain. This CDR3 region has 12 residues. V dropped 6 bases and J dropped 4 bases, with 9 bases sitting between them. CDR1 is LGHNT and CDR2 is FRNRAP in the germline V gene.

The genes are TRBV9 and TRBJ1-2; D call uncertain. The CDR3 has 14 residues. Germline CDR1 and CDR2: SGDLS and YYNGEE. Trimming removed 5 bases from V and 0 bases from J, with 11 bases in between. CDR3 loop: CASSKKESNYGYTF. The CDR3 DNA reads TGTGCCAGCAGTAAGAAGGAGTCTAACTATGGCTACACCTTC.

This clone came up once. The chain couples TRBV5-1 to TRBJ1-1, with D maybe TRBD1 (5 bases). V lost 4 bases and J 7 bases, leaving 20 bases between the germline ends. CDR3 size: 15 residues. Germline loops: CDR1 SGHRS, CDR2 YFSETQ. The CDR3 reads CASSAGGVLGVEAFF. CDR3 DNA: TGCGCCAGCAGCGCCGGGGGTGTGCTGGGAGTTGAAGCTTTCTTT.

The chain uses TRBV27 and TRBJ1-1, with unresolved D. The CDR3 is 13 residues long. The germline gives CDR1 MNHEY, CDR2 SMNVEV (reference sequence). The V and J ends lost 7 bases and 1 base respectively, with 10 bases between them. The CDR3 reads CASTATWNTEAFF. In nucleotides, the CDR3 is TGTGCCAGCACAGCCACCTGGAACACTGAAGCTTTCTTT.

J is TRBJ2-5 and V is TRBV13; D is ambiguous. CDR1 and CDR2 from the germline V gene are PRHDT and FYEKMQ (reference sequence). This CDR3 has 13 residues. With 3 bases removed from V and 7 bases from J, the gap between germline ends came to 12 bases. Written as DNA, the CDR3 is TGTGCCAGCAGCTTTCTGCTCCAGCGGACCCAGTACTTC. It is translated as CASSFLLQRTQYF.

This clone was seen more than once but under ten times. The rearrangement links TRBV11-3 to TRBJ2-2; D possibly corresponds to TRBD2 (5 bases). CDR1 and CDR2 from the germline V gene are SGHNT and YENEEA. This CDR3 region has 13 residues. Trimming pared 5 bases from V and 7 bases from J, leaving 11 bases between. CDR3 bases: TGTGCCAGCAGCCTGCGGGCCTTCGGGGAGCTGTTTTTT. Translating it yields CASSLRAFGELFF.

The rearrangement joins TRBV7-8 to TRBJ2-7; 9 bases agree with TRBD1. Germline CDR1 reads SGHVS; CDR2 reads FQNEAQ. V lost 1 base to trimming and J lost 2 bases; unmatched junction nucleotides: 3. CDR3 length: 15 residues. In DNA form, the CDR3 reads TGTGCCAGCAGCTTAGTGCGGACAGGGGCCTACGAGCAGTACTTC. Its translation is CASSLVRTGAYEQYF.

The rearrangement links TRBV18 to TRBJ2-7; 7 positions agree with TRBD2. J lost 6 bases, V lost 2 bases, and 10 bases had no gene match. This CDR3 comprises 15 residues. The germline gives CDR1 KGHSH, CDR2 LQKENI. The CDR3 sequence: CASSPIAGQAGEQYF. The CDR3 region has the DNA TGTGCCAGCTCACCAATAGCGGGCCAGGCGGGCGAGCAGTACTTC.

The V call is TRBV19, the J call TRBJ1-2, with D maybe TRBD1 (5 bases). CDR1 is LNHDA, CDR2 SQIVND, per germline (reference sequence). V was trimmed by 5 bases and J by 4 bases, leaving 17 bases between them. The CDR3 runs 15 residues. Here the CDR3 DNA reads TGTGCCAGTAGTCTTAGGGCAGGACATACCTATGGCTACACCTTC. It codes for CASSLRAGHTYGYTF.

The genes are TRBV19 and TRBJ1-2; 7 positions match TRBD1. Germline V gene data show CDR1 as LNHDA and CDR2 as SQIVND (reference sequence). The CDR3 is 11 residues long. V lost 7 bases, J lost 8 bases, and 4 bases stayed unmatched. CDR3 amino acids: CASNRGSGYTF. CDR3 bases: TGTGCCAGTAACAGGGGTTCCGGCTACACCTTC.

The chain couples TRBV6-1 to TRBJ1-1, with TRBD1 as a possible D gene (6 bases). Germline CDR1 is MNHNS and CDR2 is SASEGT. V gave up 5 bases and J gave up 4 bases, with 11 bases separating them. The CDR3 sequence is 13 residues long. Here the CDR3 DNA reads TGTGCCAGCAGTAACAGGGAATCCACTGAAGCTTTCTTT. Protein product: CASSNRESTEAFF.

Here the CDR3 reads CASSSQGSYTRETQYF. Written as DNA, the CDR3 is TGTGCCAGCAGCAGCCAAGGGTCCTATACCCGAGAGACCCAGTACTTC. The V gene is TRBV27, the J gene TRBJ2-5; no definite D call. This CDR3 has 16 amino acids. Germline loops: CDR1 MNHEY, CDR2 SMNVEV (reference sequence). V shed 6 bases and J shed 4 bases, with 21 bases lying between them.

J is TRBJ1-1 and V is TRBV9; maybe TRBD1 (5 bases). There are 15 residues in the CDR3. V lost 0 bases and J 5 bases, leaving 14 bases between the germline ends. Germline loops: CDR1 SGDLS, CDR2 YYNGEE. For the CDR3, the DNA is TGTGCCAGCAGCGTAGGAGGGGTCAGTGGGACTGAAGCTTTCTTT. It specifies CASSVGGVSGTEAFF.

CDR3: CASSLSTRDGQFF. CDR3 nucleotide sequence: TGTGCCAGCAGTTTATCAACCCGGGACGGGCAGTTCTTC. V gene TRBV7-3 combines with J gene TRBJ2-1, with D perhaps matching TRBD1 or TRBD2 (5 bases each). V shed 6 bases and J shed 12 bases, with 18 bases lying between them. The CDR3 has 13 amino acids. Germline V gene sequence: CDR1 SGHTA, CDR2 FQGTGA.

This chain uses TRBV7-9 with TRBJ2-5, with a tentative D call TRBD1 (6 bases). Deletions cut 6 bases from V and 0 bases from J, with 14 bases between. This CDR3 is built from 15 residues. In germline, CDR1 is SEHNR, CDR2 FQNEAQ (reference sequence). CDR3 DNA sequence: TGTGCCAGCAGGAGTAGGACAGACTACCAAGAGACCCAGTACTTC. It is translated as CASRSRTDYQETQYF.

Only a few counts were recorded for this clone. The rearrangement joins TRBV19 to TRBJ2-5, with D maybe TRBD2 (6 bases). Between the trimmed V and J ends, which lost 5 bases and 5 bases, there was a span of 18 bases. The germline V gene encodes CDR1 LNHDA and CDR2 SQIVND (reference sequence). The CDR3 contains 15 residues. The CDR3 nucleotides are TGTGCCAGTAGTCGTCGGGGGATTGTAGGGGAGACCCAGTACTTC. Its translation is CASSRRGIVGETQYF.

This clone was observed a handful of times. The chain uses TRBV10-1 and TRBJ1-3; D remains ambiguous. There are 13 residues in the CDR3. Germline loops: CDR1 WNHNN, CDR2 SYGVQD (reference sequence). With 3 bases removed from V and 4 bases from J, the gap between germline ends came to 7 bases. Here the CDR3 reads CASSEGRGNTIYF. In DNA, the CDR3 is TGCGCCAGCAGTGAAGGGCGAGGAAACACCATATATTTT.

The chain combines TRBV9 with TRBJ1-2; the match to TRBD1 covers 9 bases. Trimming removed 4 bases from V and 7 bases from J; junction bases left unmatched: 14. The CDR3 extends over 16 amino acids. Germline-derived CDR1 and CDR2 are SGDLS and YYNGEE. The CDR3 sequence: CASSPPTGGLFGGYTF. In DNA, the CDR3 is TGTGCCAGCAGCCCTCCGACAGGGGGGCTATTCGGTGGCTACACCTTC.

The chain combines TRBV7-3 with TRBJ2-5; possible D gene TRBD2, 5 bases. The CDR3 sequence is 14 residues long. Germline lookup yields CDR1 SGHTA and CDR2 FQGTGA. V was trimmed by 1 base and J by 6 bases, leaving 12 bases between them. The CDR3: CASSLISGEKTQYF. The CDR3 coding sequence is TGTGCCAGCAGCTTAATTTCCGGGGAGAAGACCCAGTACTTC.